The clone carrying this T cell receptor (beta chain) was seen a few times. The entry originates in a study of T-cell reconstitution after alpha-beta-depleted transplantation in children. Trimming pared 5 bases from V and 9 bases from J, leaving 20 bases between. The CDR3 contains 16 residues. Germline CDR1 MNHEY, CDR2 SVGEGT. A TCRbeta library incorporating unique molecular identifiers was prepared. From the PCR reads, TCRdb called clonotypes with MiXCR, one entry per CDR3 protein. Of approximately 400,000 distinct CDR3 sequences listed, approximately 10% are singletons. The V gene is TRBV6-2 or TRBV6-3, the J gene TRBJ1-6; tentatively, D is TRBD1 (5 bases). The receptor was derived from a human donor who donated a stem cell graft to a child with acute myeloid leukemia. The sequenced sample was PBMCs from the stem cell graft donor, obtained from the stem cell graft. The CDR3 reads CASSAGTAFSSSPLHF. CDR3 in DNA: TGTGCCAGCAGTGCCGGGACGGCCTTTTCGAGTTCACCCCTCCACTTT.